Shown below are 2 T cell receptor beta chains from a single sample sequenced in a study of regulatory T cells in long-lasting Graves disease. Time point noted: newly diagnosed GD, antithyroid drugs for less than 3 months. RNA extracted from PBMCs served as the sequencing template. According to the study, TCR beta libraries were built with iRepertoire HTBI primers and CDR3-region Arm-PCR. TCRdb called the multiplex PCR reads again in MiXCR, with one record for every CDR3 protein. Of under 300,000 distinct CDR3 sequences in the sample, over 20% were seen once. The sample was peripheral blood mononuclear cells (PBMCs), taken at new diagnosis, from a patient treated with antithyroid drugs. These receptors all stem from a female donor with Graves disease.

V usage is TRBV13 and J usage is TRBJ1-5; a weak D match, TRBD1 (6 bases). This CDR3 comprises 17 residues. V lost 0 bases and J 0 bases, leaving 12 bases between the germline ends. Germline-derived CDR1 and CDR2 are PRHDT and FYEKMQ (reference sequence). The CDR3 region is CASSLGQGTYSNQPQHF. Here the CDR3 DNA reads TGTGCCAGCAGCTTAGGACAGGGAACCTATAGCAATCAGCCCCAGCATTTT.

This clonotype occurred many times. The rearrangement joins TRBV11-2 to TRBJ2-7; TRBD2 might be the D (5 bases). Germline V lookup: CDR1 SGHAT, CDR2 FQNNGV. This CDR3 has 15 residues. Trimming left V 3 bases short and J 5 bases short, with 17 bases between. CDR3 loop: CASSLQIMVGDEQYF. The DNA for the CDR3 is TGTGCCAGCAGCTTGCAAATCATGGTCGGGGACGAGCAGTACTTC.